This TCR beta chain was identified in a study of identical twins. MiXCR, applied by TCRdb to the 5' RACE reads, yields one record per CDR3 protein. The sample holds 200,000 to 250,000 distinct CDR3 sequences, roughly 7.5% seen once. This clonotype was recorded at least ten times. Its antigen is not identified. Findings and caveats of the study: Conclusions were drawn cross-sectionally by statistical analysis, without following the same donors.

This CDR3 contains 14 residues. Trimming stripped 4 bases from V and 5 bases from J, with 15 bases between. These data also formed part of another study, on yellow fever vaccine responses in identical twins.

Source material: CD8+ T cells sorted from blood. The sequence was collected from a woman aged 18-29 years in good health. This chain connects TRBV12-3 or TRBV12-4 to TRBJ2-7; D possibly corresponds to TRBD1 (6 bases). This CDR3 is CASSSYREGDEQYF. In nucleotides, the CDR3 is TGTGCCAGCAGTTCCTACAGGGAAGGCGACGAGCAGTACTTC.